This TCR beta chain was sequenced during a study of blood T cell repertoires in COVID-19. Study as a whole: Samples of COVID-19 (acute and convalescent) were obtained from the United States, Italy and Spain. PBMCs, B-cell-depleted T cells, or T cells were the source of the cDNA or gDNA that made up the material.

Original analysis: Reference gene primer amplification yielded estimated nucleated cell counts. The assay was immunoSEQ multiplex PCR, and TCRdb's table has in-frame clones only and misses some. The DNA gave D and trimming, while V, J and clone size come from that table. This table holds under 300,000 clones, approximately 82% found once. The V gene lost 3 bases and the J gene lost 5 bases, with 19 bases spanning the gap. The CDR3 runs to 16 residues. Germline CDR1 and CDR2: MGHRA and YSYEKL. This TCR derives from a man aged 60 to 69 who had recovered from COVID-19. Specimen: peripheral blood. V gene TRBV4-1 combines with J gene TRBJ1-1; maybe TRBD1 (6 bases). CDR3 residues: CASSQPRGGAVTEAFF. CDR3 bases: TGCGCCAGCAGCCAGCCCCGCGGGGGCGCGGTGACTGAAGCTTTCTTT.